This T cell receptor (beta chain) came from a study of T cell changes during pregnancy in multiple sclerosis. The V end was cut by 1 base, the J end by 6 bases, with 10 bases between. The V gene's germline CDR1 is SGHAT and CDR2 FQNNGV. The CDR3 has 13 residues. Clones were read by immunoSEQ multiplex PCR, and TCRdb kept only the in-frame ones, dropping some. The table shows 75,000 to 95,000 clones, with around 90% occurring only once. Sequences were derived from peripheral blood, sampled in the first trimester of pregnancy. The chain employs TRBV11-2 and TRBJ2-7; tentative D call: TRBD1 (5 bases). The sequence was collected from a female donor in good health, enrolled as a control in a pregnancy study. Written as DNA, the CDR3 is TGTGCCAGCAGCTTAGCCACAGGTGGCGAGCAGTACTTC. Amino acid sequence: CASSLATGGEQYF.